This note documents a single TCR beta chain sequence. This table comes from immunoSEQ multiplex PCR, and its TCRdb copy is limited to in-frame clones, with some not included. The sample has about 140,000 clones, roughly 89% seen once. This sample stems from a study of control samples from healthy donors and cancer patients. V was cut by 2 bases and J by 4 bases, with 8 bases left in between. The germline CDR1 and CDR2 sequences are WNHNN and SYGVQD (reference sequence). The CDR3 is 13 amino acids. The chain links TRBV10-1 to TRBJ1-2, with a tentative D call TRBD1 (6 bases). The TCR comes from a man aged 18 to 29 in good health. Sequences were obtained from blood. CDR3 amino acids: CASSENRAYGYTF. The CDR3, as DNA: TGCGCCAGCAGTGAGAACAGGGCCTATGGCTACACCTTC.